The TCR beta chain under discussion was sequenced for a study of T-cell reconstitution after alpha-beta-depleted transplantation in children. Unique molecular identifiers were incorporated when the TCRbeta library was constructed. TCRdb called the PCR reads again in MiXCR, with one record for every CDR3 protein. The sample has under 350,000 distinct CDR3 sequences, 9.9% seen once; the top ten hold roughly 9.1%. This clonotype was observed a handful of times. Trimming cost V 4 bases and J 2 bases, with 15 bases left between them. The CDR3 spans 16 residues. This TCR came from a human donor who donated a stem cell graft to a child with SCID. The sequences come from PBMCs from the stem cell graft donor, collected from the stem cell graft. The rearrangement uses TRBV12-3 or TRBV12-4 and TRBJ2-1; maybe TRBD2 (5 bases). The CDR3 region has the DNA TGTGCCAGCAGTTCCTATTTAGCGTTCCCCTACAATGAGCAGTTCTTC. Protein product: CASSSYLAFPYNEQFF.